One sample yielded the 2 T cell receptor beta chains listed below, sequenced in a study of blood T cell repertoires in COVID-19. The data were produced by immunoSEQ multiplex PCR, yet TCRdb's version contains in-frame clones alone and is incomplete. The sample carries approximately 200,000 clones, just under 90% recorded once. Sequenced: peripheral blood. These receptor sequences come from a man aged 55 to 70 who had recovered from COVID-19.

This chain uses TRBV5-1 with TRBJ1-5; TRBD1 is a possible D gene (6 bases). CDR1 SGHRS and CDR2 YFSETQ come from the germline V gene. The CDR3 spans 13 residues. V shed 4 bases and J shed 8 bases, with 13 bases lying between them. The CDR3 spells CASSVEGEEPQHF. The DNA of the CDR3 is TGCGCCAGCAGCGTCGAGGGGGAAGAGCCCCAGCATTTT.

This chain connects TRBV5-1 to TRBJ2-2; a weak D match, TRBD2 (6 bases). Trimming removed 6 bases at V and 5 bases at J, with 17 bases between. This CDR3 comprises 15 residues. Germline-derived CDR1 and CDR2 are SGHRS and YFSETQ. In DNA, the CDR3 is TGCGCCAGCACCCCTTTAGCGGCGGGGACCGGGGAGCTGTTTTTT. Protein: CASTPLAAGTGELFF.